Presented here are 5 T cell receptor beta chains from one specimen sequenced in a study of blood T cell repertoires in COVID-19. Clones were read by immunoSEQ multiplex PCR, and TCRdb kept only the in-frame ones, dropping some. The repertoire has approximately 150,000 clones, 80% to 90% of them found once; the top ten carry roughly 12%. Sequencing input: peripheral blood. The receptor source for this set is a man between 18 and 35 years old with COVID-19, enrolled during active disease.

This clone was detected only once. J is TRBJ1-1 and V is TRBV27; 8 bases map to TRBD1. Germline CDR1 is MNHEY and CDR2 is SMNVEV (reference sequence). CDR3 length: 15 amino acids. The J segment lost 4 bases and the V segment lost 3 bases, leaving 7 bases of the junction unmatched. CDR3 bases: TGTGCCAGCAGTTTGGCCGGACAGGGTAGCACTGAAGCTTTCTTT. Its translation: CASSLAGQGSTEAFF.

This chain links TRBV18 with TRBJ1-1; perhaps TRBD1 as D (6 bases). Germline CDR1 reads KGHSH; CDR2 reads LQKENI. V was clipped by 2 bases and J by 1 base, with 17 bases between them. CDR3 length: 17 amino acids. Here the CDR3 reads CASSPRGSGGWNTEAFF. The CDR3 nucleotides are TGTGCCAGCTCACCAAGGGGGTCGGGCGGCTGGAACACTGAAGCTTTCTTT.

This clone was found many times. The chain combines TRBV4-3 with TRBJ2-7; TRBD2 aligns across 8 bases. The CDR3 covers 14 residues. The V and J ends lost 1 base and 5 bases, in that order; junction bases with no gene match: 4. The germline V gene has CDR1 LGHNA and CDR2 YSLEER. CDR3 loop: CASSQAGGPDEQYF. The CDR3 coding sequence is TGCGCCAGCAGCCAAGCGGGAGGGCCTGACGAGCAGTACTTC.

The V and J genes are TRBV19 and TRBJ2-7; D remains ambiguous. Deletions cut 5 bases from V and 5 bases from J, with 19 bases between. This CDR3 region has 15 residues. The germline V gene has CDR1 LNHDA and CDR2 SQIVND (reference sequence). CDR3 sequence: CASSSSHLVTHEQYF. CDR3 nucleotides: TGTGCCAGTAGTTCAAGTCACTTAGTAACCCACGAGCAGTACTTC.

This chain uses TRBV11-2 with TRBJ2-2, with D perhaps matching TRBD1 (6 bases). This CDR3 has 15 amino acids. The V gene lost 1 base and the J gene lost 6 bases, with 12 bases spanning the gap. Germline lookup yields CDR1 SGHAT and CDR2 FQNNGV. CDR3: CASSLAGVQAGELFF. The CDR3 DNA follows: TGTGCCAGCAGCTTAGCAGGGGTACAAGCCGGGGAGCTGTTTTTT.